These 29 T cell receptor beta chains were all obtained from the same sample, sequenced in a study of early T cells in non-severe SARS-CoV-2 infection. TCRdb passed the 5' RACE reads through MiXCR, listing each CDR3 protein once. The table lists about 110,000 distinct CDR3 sequences, 11% of them singletons. The sample comprised whole blood. The receptors here all came from an adult who was a healthcare worker with PCR-confirmed SARS-CoV-2 infection or an uninfected control (not recorded which).

This clonotype appeared many times. The chain employs TRBV4-1 and TRBJ1-4; no reliable D call. The CDR3 runs to 13 residues. Germline CDR1 and CDR2: MGHRA and YSYEKL. The V end lost 1 base, the J end lost 6 bases, and 6 bases lay between the germline ends. The CDR3 sequence: CASSQVRDEKLFF. Here the CDR3 DNA reads TGCGCCAGCAGCCAAGTGAGGGATGAAAAACTGTTTTTT.

There are a few counts of this clonotype. This chain uses TRBV7-8 with TRBJ2-2, with 7 bases fitting TRBD1. J lost 4 bases, V lost 6 bases, and 8 bases had no gene match. This CDR3 region has 15 residues. Germline CDR1 is SGHVS and CDR2 is FQNEAQ. The CDR3 here is CASRLITGVTGELFF. In nucleotides, the CDR3 is TGTGCCAGCAGACTAATAACAGGGGTCACCGGGGAGCTGTTTTTT.

This clonotype has at least ten counts. The V and J genes are TRBV7-2 and TRBJ1-1, with TRBD1 identical over 9 bases. Trimming at V came to 5 bases and at J to 8 bases, leaving 6 bases not matched to a gene. The CDR3 loop spans 13 amino acids. CDR1 and CDR2 (germline): SGHTA, FQGNSA. The DNA for the CDR3 is TGTGCCAGCAGCACGCGGACAGGGGACGAAGCTTTCTTT. It translates to CASSTRTGDEAFF.

A few counts support this clonotype. The CDR3 spells CASSFIAGGTDTQYF. Here the CDR3 DNA reads TGTGCCAGCAGCTTTATTGCGGGGGGCACAGATACGCAGTATTTT. The chain joins TRBV7-2 to TRBJ2-3, with 7 bases fitting TRBD2. V shed 3 bases and J 1 base; nucleotides not matched to a gene: 4. The CDR3 sequence is 15 residues long. Per the germline V gene, CDR1 is SGHTA and CDR2 is FQGNSA.

V usage is TRBV14 and J usage is TRBJ2-1, with D possibly TRBD2 on 6 matching bases. The CDR3 loop spans 13 amino acids. V dropped 2 bases and J dropped 11 bases, with 13 bases sitting between them. Germline values: CDR1 SGHDN, CDR2 FVKESK. CDR3 nucleotides: TGTGCCAGCAGCCAAAGTTTCAGCGGGCAGCAGTTCTTC. Translating it yields CASSQSFSGQQFF. The full variable domain, with the rest looked up from reference TRBV14 and TRBJ2-1, is EAGVTQFPSHSVIEKGQTVTLRCDPISGHDNLYWYRRVMGKEIKFLLHFVKESKQDESGMPNNRFLAERTGGTYSTLKVQPAELEDSGVYFCASSQSFSGQQFFGPGTRLTVL.

Notes on this clonotype: A single base separates this from a much larger clone, so it may be a read error. The chain uses TRBV7-2 and TRBJ2-5; D is perhaps TRBD2 (6 bases). This CDR3 has 14 amino acids. V was shortened by 5 bases and J by 5 bases, with 15 bases between the two germline ends. Germline V gives CDR1 SGHTA, CDR2 FQGNSA. The CDR3 region has the DNA TGTGCCAGCAGCCCCCGGGGACTGCCGGAGACCCAGTACTTC. Protein sequence: CASSPRGLPETQYF. Full variable domain (missing parts from reference TRBV7-2 and TRBJ2-5): GAGVSQSPSNKVTEKGKDVELRCDPISGHTALYWYRQSLGQGLEFLIYFQGNSAPDKSGLPSDRFSAERTGGSVSTLTIQRTQQEDSAVYLCASSPRGLPETQYFGPGTRLLVL.

This clonotype was observed at least ten times. This sequence joins TRBV12-3 or TRBV12-4 and TRBJ1-4; D is perhaps TRBD1 (5 bases). CDR3 size: 14 residues. V lost 3 bases and J 0 bases, leaving 5 bases between the germline ends. The CDR3 region has the DNA TGTGCCAGCAGTTTGGGGGCAACTAATGAAAAACTGTTTTTT. Its translation: CASSLGATNEKLFF.

This chain connects TRBV19 to TRBJ2-1; the D is unclear. The CDR3 is made up of 16 amino acids. Germline V lookup: CDR1 LNHDA, CDR2 SQIVND (reference sequence). The V end lost 3 bases, the J end lost 8 bases, and 20 bases lay between the germline ends. The CDR3 DNA sequence: TGTGCCAGTAGTATTGTCCCACGTATCCACCTCGATGAGCAGTTCTTC. Its translation is CASSIVPRIHLDEQFF.

The chain joins TRBV18 to TRBJ1-3; D is unclear. The length of the CDR3 is 15 residues. CDR1 KGHSH and CDR2 LQKENI come from the germline V gene. Trimming took off 6 bases at V and 3 bases at J, with 15 bases between the two ends. This chain's CDR3 is CASSSSSAVGNTIYF. In DNA, the CDR3 is TGTGCCAGCTCGTCTTCATCCGCCGTTGGAAACACCATATATTTT. The whole variable domain, remainder taken from reference TRBV18 and TRBJ1-3, is NAGVMQNPRHLVRRRGQEARLRCSPMKGHSHVYWYRQLPEEGLKFMVYLQKENIIDESGMPKERFSAEFPKEGPSILRIQQVVRGDSAAYFCASSSSSAVGNTIYFGEGSWLTVV.

This rearrangement joins TRBV28 to TRBJ2-3, with 8 bases that match TRBD2. The CDR3 runs to 17 residues. The V segment lost 7 bases and the J segment 0 bases; nucleotides outside the gene matches: 12. Germline V CDR1 and CDR2: MDHEN, SYDVKM. This CDR3 is CASTPYFGGGSTDTQYF. CDR3 sequence (DNA): TGTGCCAGCACCCCTTATTTCGGGGGGGGTAGCACAGATACGCAGTATTTT.

The chain is built from TRBV4-3 and TRBJ1-1; 7 bases map to TRBD1. CDR1 and CDR2 from the germline V gene are LGHNA and YSLEER. CDR3 length equals 15 residues. V gave up 1 base and J gave up 6 bases; unmatched junction bases: 8. DNA for the CDR3: TGCGCCAGCAGCCAAGTGGGACAGAGCGGAGCTGAAGCTTTCTTT. Amino acids: CASSQVGQSGAEAFF.

The sample holds a few counts of this clonotype. DNA of the CDR3: TGTGCCAGCAGCGACTGGGCGAGCTCTGGAAACACCATATATTTT. It is translated as CASSDWASSGNTIYF. The chain employs TRBV12-3 or TRBV12-4 and TRBJ1-3; no reliable D call. V lost 6 bases and J 0 bases, leaving 12 bases between the germline ends. The CDR3 loop spans 15 amino acids.

This clonotype appeared many times. The chain recombines TRBV6-2 or TRBV6-3 with TRBJ1-1, with D perhaps matching TRBD1 (5 bases). V shed 6 bases and J shed 3 bases, with 11 bases lying between them. Germline lookup yields CDR1 MNHEY and CDR2 SVGEGT. The CDR3 consists of 13 residues. Here the CDR3 reads CASRSQGYTEAFF. CDR3 nucleotide sequence: TGTGCCAGCAGATCTCAGGGATACACTGAAGCTTTCTTT.

This clonotype was observed many times. J is TRBJ1-3 and V is TRBV4-1; TRBD1 might be the D (6 bases). This CDR3 contains 16 residues. V gave up 2 bases and J gave up 4 bases, with 15 bases separating them. Per the germline V gene, CDR1 is MGHRA and CDR2 is YSYEKL. CDR3 loop: CASSQFHRADGNTIYF. As DNA, the CDR3 is TGCGCCAGCAGCCAATTCCACAGGGCGGACGGAAACACCATATATTTT.

The rearrangement uses TRBV20-1 and TRBJ2-7; D tentatively reads TRBD1 or TRBD2 (5 bases each). Germline CDR1 and CDR2: DFQATT and SNEGSKA (reference sequence). The CDR3 extends over 13 amino acids. Trimming stripped 4 bases from V and 6 bases from J, with 16 bases between. The CDR3 bases are TGCAGTGCTAAAGTTGGGGGTTTGGTCGAGCAGTACTTC. Amino acids: CSAKVGGLVEQYF.

V and J are TRBV7-7 and TRBJ2-1, with D possibly matching TRBD2 (6 bases). The CDR3 is 14 residues long. CDR1 SSHAT and CDR2 FNYEAQ come from the germline V gene (reference sequence). Trimming took off 2 bases at V and 7 bases at J, with 12 bases between the two ends. CDR3 loop: CASSLSGLRNEQFF. The CDR3 DNA is TGTGCCAGCAGCTTATCGGGACTCCGAAATGAGCAGTTCTTC.

With respect to this clonotype: A read error is possible here, since a much larger clone lies one base away. The J gene is TRBJ2-7, the V gene TRBV19, with 11 bases lining up with TRBD1. This CDR3 is 15 amino acids long. The V gene's germline CDR1 is LNHDA and CDR2 SQIVND (reference sequence). The CDR3 is CASSPLDRGLHELYF. The CDR3 bases are TGTGCCAGTAGTCCACTGGACAGGGGGCTTCACGAGCTGTACTTC.

This clonotype was recorded many times. This chain uses TRBV29-1 with TRBJ1-1; D is uncertain. Germline V gene sequence: CDR1 SQVTM, CDR2 ANQGSEA. V was cut by 7 bases and J by 1 base, with 16 bases left in between. The CDR3 length is 14 residues. Here the CDR3 DNA reads TGCAGCGCTCGTTTTCTTTGGGCGAACACTGAAGCTTTCTTT. Translation: CSARFLWANTEAFF.

This clonotype showed up many times. The chain couples TRBV5-1 to TRBJ1-1; 8 positions agree with TRBD1. Germline loops: CDR1 SGHRS, CDR2 YFSETQ. V was clipped by 7 bases and J by 4 bases; unmatched bases: 9. The CDR3 extends over 14 amino acids. CDR3 DNA: TGCGCCAGCCGGACCCGGGACAGGCCCACTGAAGCTTTCTTT. The encoded protein is CASRTRDRPTEAFF. The full variable domain, completed using reference TRBV5-1 and TRBJ1-1, is KAGVTQTPRYLIKTRGQQVTLSCSPISGHRSVSWYQQTPGQGLQFLFEYFSETQRNKGNFPGRFSGRQFSNSRSEMNVSTLELGDSALYLCASRTRDRPTEAFFGQGTRLTVV.

Regarding this clonotype: At one end, the junction sequence differs from germline, possibly due to a read error. This sequence joins TRBV7-9 and TRBJ1-2; D uncertain. The CDR3 spans 12 residues. Germline assignment: CDR1 SEHNR and CDR2 FQNEAQ (reference sequence). For the CDR3, the DNA is TGTCCCAGCAGCTCCTACTCCTATGGCTACACCTTC. Protein product: CPSSSYSYGYTF.

This clonotype has more than one count but fewer than ten. The chain has TRBV29-1 and TRBJ2-7, with D maybe TRBD2 (6 bases). The V and J ends lost 6 bases and 4 bases respectively, with 13 bases between them. CDR1 is SQVTM, CDR2 ANQGSEA, per germline. The CDR3 consists of 12 residues. CDR3 residues: CSVVKRGYEQYF. CDR3 sequence (DNA): TGCAGCGTCGTAAAACGGGGGTACGAGCAGTACTTC.

This clonotype was seen many times. The chain recombines TRBV25-1 with TRBJ2-3; D is undetermined. Trimming took 9 bases from V and 7 from J, leaving 11 bases between them. The CDR3 has 11 residues. Germline V gene data show CDR1 as MGHDK and CDR2 as SYGVNS. CDR3 loop: CASGLGNTQYF. CDR3 in DNA: TGTGCCAGTGGCCTAGGTAATACGCAGTATTTT.

Ten or more counts support this clonotype. The V and J genes are TRBV20-1 and TRBJ2-3; TRBD2 matches 10 bases. J lost 3 bases, V lost 5 bases, and 5 bases had no gene match. CDR1 DFQATT and CDR2 SNEGSKA come from the germline V gene (reference sequence). This CDR3 is 14 amino acids long. CDR3 residues: CSALLAGRTDTQYF. CDR3 bases: TGCAGTGCTCTACTAGCGGGAAGGACAGATACGCAGTATTTT.

The table lists this clonotype with many counts. This chain connects TRBV2 to TRBJ2-3; TRBD2 agrees at 9 bases. Trimming took 3 bases from V and 0 from J; bases not matched to a gene: 13. Per the germline V gene, CDR1 is SNHLY and CDR2 is FYNNEI. CDR3 length: 19 residues. CDR3 amino acids: CASSELWREGRGSTDTQYF. CDR3 sequence (DNA): TGTGCCAGCAGTGAGCTTTGGCGGGAGGGCCGGGGAAGCACAGATACGCAGTATTTT.

This clonotype was found many times. The CDR3 region has the DNA TGTGCCAGCAGCCCGACGGTATTGCGGGAGTTTGAGACCCAGTACTTC. It specifies CASSPTVLREFETQYF. The genes are TRBV7-9 and TRBJ2-5; 7 nucleotides line up with TRBD2. The length of the CDR3 is 16 residues. V shed 5 bases and J 5 bases; nucleotides not matched to a gene: 14. In germline, CDR1 is SEHNR, CDR2 FQNEAQ (reference sequence).

This clonotype occurred a few times. The chain carries TRBV4-1 and TRBJ2-3; possibly TRBD1 or TRBD2 for D (5 bases each). V lost 0 bases, J lost 10 bases, and 20 bases lay in between. Looked up from germline, CDR1 is MGHRA and CDR2 is YSYEKL. The CDR3 runs 16 residues. DNA of the CDR3: TGCGCCAGCAGCCAAGAAAGGGGAGCGCCCCGGCAGGCGCAGTATTTT. It encodes CASSQERGAPRQAQYF.

In nucleotides, the CDR3 is TGCAGCGTTTACTCTGGAAACACCATATATTTT. It codes for CSVYSGNTIYF. This chain joins TRBV29-1 and TRBJ1-3, with no clear D. The CDR3 consists of 11 residues. Trimming left V 5 bases short and J 0 bases short, with 2 bases between. Germline V gives CDR1 SQVTM, CDR2 ANQGSEA.

The chain combines TRBV28 with TRBJ2-7; D is perhaps TRBD1 or TRBD2 (5 bases each). The CDR3 covers 15 residues. V dropped 5 bases and J dropped 3 bases, with 17 bases sitting between them. Germline V gene lookup returns CDR1 MDHEN and CDR2 SYDVKM. DNA of the CDR3: TGTGCCAGCAGTGGACACGGGACGGTATACTACGAGCAGTACTTC. Its translation is CASSGHGTVYYEQYF. The full variable domain, completed using reference TRBV28 and TRBJ2-7, is DVKVTQSSRYLVKRTGEKVFLECVQDMDHENMFWYRQDPGLGLRLIYFSYDVKMKEKGDIPEGYSVSREKKERFSLILESASTNQTSMYLCASSGHGTVYYEQYFGPGTRLTVT.

The chain couples TRBV14 to TRBJ2-5; D remains ambiguous. This CDR3 spans 17 amino acids. Per the germline V gene, CDR1 is SGHDN and CDR2 is FVKESK. With 2 bases removed from V and 1 base from J, the gap between germline ends came to 17 bases. CDR3 DNA: TGTGCCAGCAGCCAACTTCTCCCTGACTCGACCCAAGAGACCCAGTACTTC. Translation: CASSQLLPDSTQETQYF.